Listed below are T cell receptor beta chains from one sample, sequenced in a study of T cell responses to AZD1222 COVID-19 vaccine. Sequenced by immunoSEQ multiplex PCR; TCRdb stores in-frame clones only, minus some. The sample lists roughly 100,000 clones; more than 85% were seen once. The material was peripheral blood, obtained on day 0 of AZD1222 vaccination. The receptors derive from an adult in good health. CDR3s include the opening cysteine and the closing phenylalanine or tryptophan. The order of the fields is J gene, V gene, D gene, clone size, CDR3 DNA, CDR3 protein. A D gene is named only where the DNA matches it firmly. Not all rows give a size; the values are once, few, many and, for expanded clones, a class.

TRBJ2-7 | TRBV27 | TRBD2 | NA | TGTGCCAGCAGCCCGTGGGGGGGAGCGATGTACGAGCAGTACTTC | CASSPWGGAMYEQYF
TRBJ2-7 | TRBV28 | TRBD2 | few | TGTGCCAGCAGCGTTAGGGCGGGGGGCGCCTACGAGCAGTACTTC | CASSVRAGGAYEQYF
TRBJ1-5 | TRBV20-1 | NA | once | TGCAGTGCTAGTTTGGGCGCGGGGAGCAATCAGCCCCAGCATTTT | CSASLGAGSNQPQHF
TRBJ1-4 | TRBV3-1/TRBV3-2 | TRBD1 | once | TGTGCCAGCAGCCTCAGACAGGGGTTGAGTGAAAAACTGTTTTTT | CASSLRQGLSEKLFF
TRBJ2-2 | TRBV4-3 | NA | NA | TGCGCCAGCAGCCAAGAAAATAGTCGGCGGACCGGGGAGCTGTTTTTT | CASSQENSRRTGELFF
TRBJ1-2 | TRBV6-5 | NA | NA | TGTGCCAGCAGTTACTCGATTGCCCAAGGGGGGGATGGCTACACCTTC | CASSYSIAQGGDGYTF
TRBJ2-7 | TRBV5-1 | TRBD2 | NA | TGCGCCAGCAGCTTGGAGGGTAGCGGGGGACTGGAGTACTTC | CASSLEGSGGLEYF
TRBJ1-5 | TRBV14 | NA | NA | TGTGCCAGCAGCCAAGTAAATCAGCCCCAGCATTTT | CASSQVNQPQHF
TRBJ1-5 | TRBV28 | NA | NA | TGTGCCAGCCGAGGACACAATAGCAATCAGCCCCAGCATTTT | CASRGHNSNQPQHF
TRBJ1-1 | TRBV29-1 | TRBD1 | NA | TGCAGCGGCGACAGGGGAGGGAACACTGAAGCTTTCTTT | CSGDRGGNTEAFF
TRBJ2-4 | TRBV14 | NA | NA | TGTGCCAGCAGCCAAGGAGTGAAAGGAACCGTAGACATTCAGTACTTC | CASSQGVKGTVDIQYF
TRBJ2-1 | TRBV5-4 | TRBD2 | once | TGTGCCAGCAGCTTTCAGCGGGAGGGCCGCAATGAGCAGTTCTTC | CASSFQREGRNEQFF
TRBJ1-5 | TRBV3-1/TRBV3-2 | NA | NA | TGTGCCAGCAGCTATAGCCAGGCCCGGGATCAGCCCCAGCATTTT | CASSYSQARDQPQHF
TRBJ2-1 | TRBV5-1 | NA | NA | TGCGCCAGCAGCTTGGACGGGGCTAAGTACAATGAGCAGTTCTTC | CASSLDGAKYNEQFF
TRBJ2-3 | TRBV7-9 | TRBD2 | NA | TGTGCCAGCAGCCTAAGGGCGGGAGTGGATACGCAGTATTTT | CASSLRAGVDTQYF
TRBJ1-5 | TRBV6-2/TRBV6-3 | TRBD1 | NA | TGTGCCAGCAGTCCACGACCCGGGACAGTTCTTTATCAGCCCCAGCATTTT | CASSPRPGTVLYQPQHF
TRBJ2-1 | TRBV6-2/TRBV6-3 | NA | once | TGTGCCAGCAGTTATCTAGAAAATCACAATGAGCAGTTCTTC | CASSYLENHNEQFF
TRBJ1-1 | TRBV16 | NA | NA | TGTGCCAGCAGCCAGCGGTACACGGGCACTGAAGCTTTCTTT | CASSQRYTGTEAFF
TRBJ2-1 | TRBV5-6 | NA | NA | TGTGCCAGCAACCCAAAAAGACTCTACAATGAGCAGTTCTTC | CASNPKRLYNEQFF
TRBJ1-5 | TRBV5-3 | NA | NA | TGTGCCAGAAGCAATTATCTGAATCAGCCCCAGCATTTT | CARSNYLNQPQHF
TRBJ1-2 | TRBV18 | NA | NA | TGTGCCAGCTCACCTGAGCCCCTTGTAAGCTACACCTTC | CASSPEPLVSYTF
TRBJ2-1 | TRBV6-2/TRBV6-3 | TRBD2 | NA | TGTGCCAGCAGCCCCGGGACTAGGGACAATGAGCAGTTCTTC | CASSPGTRDNEQFF
TRBJ1-3 | TRBV4-2 | NA | once | TGTGCCAGCAGCCCAGATCGGGGTCTTGAGGGAAACACCATATATTTT | CASSPDRGLEGNTIYF
TRBJ1-4 | TRBV7-9 | TRBD1 | NA | TGTGCCAGCAGCTTAGTCGGACAGGGGGTTGAAAAACTGTTTTTT | CASSLVGQGVEKLFF
TRBJ1-2 | TRBV3-1/TRBV3-2 | NA | NA | TGTGCCAGCAGCCAAGCGCAGATTAACTATGGCTACACCTTC | CASSQAQINYGYTF
TRBJ2-1 | TRBV28 | NA | NA | TGTGCCAGCGGAGGGGGACTGGGCTACAATGAGCAGTTCTTC | CASGGGLGYNEQFF
TRBJ2-3 | TRBV9 | TRBD1 | NA | TGTGCCAGCAGCGTTGGGGACGGACAGGCTTATACGCAGTATTTT | CASSVGDGQAYTQYF
TRBJ1-5 | TRBV28 | NA | NA | TGTGCCAGCCCGCGTAATAATCAGATCAATCAGCCCCAGCATTTT | CASPRNNQINQPQHF
TRBJ2-2 | TRBV6-6 | NA | NA | TGTGCCAGCCAGAGGGGAATGAACACCGGGGAGCTGTTTTTT | CASQRGMNTGELFF
TRBJ1-5 | TRBV6-5 | NA | few | TGTGCCAGCAGCTACCGGGGACCCGGCCTTAATCAGCCCCAGCATTTT | CASSYRGPGLNQPQHF
TRBJ1-1 | TRBV28 | NA | once | TGTGCCAGCAGTTTATATTCCCGTTCGAGGGCTTTCTTT | CASSLYSRSRAFF
TRBJ1-4 | TRBV23-1 | NA | NA | TGCGCCAGCAGTCAGTCTGCTGGGGGGGATGAAAAACTGTTTTTT | CASSQSAGGDEKLFF
TRBJ2-2 | TRBV9 | NA | NA | TGTGCCAGCAGCGTAGAACAGGGCTTCCCCGGGGAGCTGTTTTTT | CASSVEQGFPGELFF
TRBJ1-1 | TRBV5-1 | NA | NA | TGCGCCAGCAGCTTGGCTGGGACCATGAACACTGAAGCTTTCTTT | CASSLAGTMNTEAFF
TRBJ2-7 | TRBV5-1 | TRBD1 | once | TGCGCCAGCAGCTCACAGGGGGGAAGGAACGAGCAGTACTTC | CASSSQGGRNEQYF
TRBJ2-5 | TRBV4-2 | TRBD2 | NA | TGTGCCAGCAGCCTAGGGACTAGCGGATTCCAAGAGACCCAGTACTTC | CASSLGTSGFQETQYF
TRBJ2-7 | TRBV6-5 | NA | NA | TGTGCCAGCAGTCCTTATGCGGGACTCTCCTACGAGCAGTACTTC | CASSPYAGLSYEQYF